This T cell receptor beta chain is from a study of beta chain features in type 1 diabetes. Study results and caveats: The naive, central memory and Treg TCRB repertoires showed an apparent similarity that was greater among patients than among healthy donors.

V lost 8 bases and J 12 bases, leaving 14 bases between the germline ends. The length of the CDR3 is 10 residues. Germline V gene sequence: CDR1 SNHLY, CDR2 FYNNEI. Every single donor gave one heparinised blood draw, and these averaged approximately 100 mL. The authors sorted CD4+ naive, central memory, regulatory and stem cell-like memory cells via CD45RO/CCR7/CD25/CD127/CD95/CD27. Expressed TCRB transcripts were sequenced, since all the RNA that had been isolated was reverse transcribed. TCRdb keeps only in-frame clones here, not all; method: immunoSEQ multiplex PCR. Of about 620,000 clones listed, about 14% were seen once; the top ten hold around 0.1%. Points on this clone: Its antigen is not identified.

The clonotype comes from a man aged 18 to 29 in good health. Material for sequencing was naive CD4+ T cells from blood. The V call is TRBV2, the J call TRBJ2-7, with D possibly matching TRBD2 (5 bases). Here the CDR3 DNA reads TGTGCCAGCGGGCGGGTCCAAGGGTACTTC. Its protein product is CASGRVQGYF.